The 14 T cell receptor beta chains listed next were all sequenced from one sample in a study of T cell responses to AZD1222 COVID-19 vaccine. Assay: immunoSEQ multiplex PCR; the TCRdb copy retains only in-frame clones and omits some. The data contain 160,000 or so clones, 90% of them seen just once; the ten biggest clones take up 4% to 4.5%. Sequenced here: peripheral blood, sampled 28 days after the second dose of the MenACWY control vaccine. These TCRs come from an adult who received the MenACWY meningococcal vaccine as a control.

This clone came up once. The rearrangement joins TRBV19 to TRBJ2-7, with no clear D. This CDR3 comprises 15 residues. Germline loops: CDR1 LNHDA, CDR2 SQIVND (reference sequence). V was trimmed by 3 bases and J by 4 bases, leaving 16 bases between them. CDR3 coding DNA: TGTGCCAGTAGTATTGTCAGGAGTGGGCCTTACGAGCAGTACTTC. Its translation is CASSIVRSGPYEQYF.

The gene calls are TRBV7-3 and TRBJ2-6; D is unclear. The germline V gene has CDR1 SGHTA and CDR2 FQGTGA. V lost 4 bases, J lost 0 bases, and 13 bases lay in between. CDR3 length: 17 amino acids. The CDR3 DNA reads as TGTGCCAGCAGCTCCGGTCATAGGGTCTCTGGGGCCAACGTCCTGACTTTC. Its translation is CASSSGHRVSGANVLTF.

The chain has TRBV19 and TRBJ1-1, with D maybe TRBD1 (6 bases). With 0 bases removed from V and 8 bases from J, the gap between germline ends came to 7 bases. This CDR3 comprises 12 residues. Germline CDR1 and CDR2: LNHDA and SQIVND (reference sequence). The CDR3, as DNA: TGTGCCAGTAGTATAGAGGGGACAGAAGCTTTCTTT. Translated, it gives CASSIEGTEAFF.

A remark on this clone: At one boundary the junction diverges from the germline segment, which might be a read error. The V gene is TRBV2, the J gene TRBJ1-1; D gene unclear. The CDR3 consists of 13 residues. The germline CDR1 and CDR2 sequences are SNHLY and FYNNEI. The CDR3 nucleotides are TGTGCCAGGAGTGACTCTATGAACACTGAAGCTTTCTTT. Its translation: CARSDSMNTEAFF.

The V and J genes are TRBV7-9 and TRBJ1-1; TRBD1 matches 7 bases. The V and J ends lost 6 bases and 4 bases, in that order; junction bases with no gene match: 8. CDR1 and CDR2 from the germline V gene are SEHNR and FQNEAQ (reference sequence). The CDR3 contains 14 residues. CDR3 DNA sequence: TGTGCCAGCAGGCGCACAGGGGAGGGCACTGAAGCTTTCTTT. Its protein product is CASRRTGEGTEAFF.

This clone has a handful of counts. V and J are TRBV28 and TRBJ2-7, with 7 bases matching TRBD2. The CDR3 loop spans 16 amino acids. The V and J ends lost 2 bases and 0 bases, in that order; junction bases with no gene match: 7. In germline, CDR1 is MDHEN, CDR2 SYDVKM. This chain's CDR3 is CASSLGAREVSYEQYF. CDR3 coding DNA: TGTGCCAGCAGTTTAGGAGCTCGGGAGGTCTCCTACGAGCAGTACTTC.

The chain employs TRBV7-8 and TRBJ2-2; possibly TRBD1 for D (6 bases). The CDR3 consists of 16 residues. V gave up 1 base and J gave up 4 bases, with 13 bases separating them. Germline values: CDR1 SGHVS, CDR2 FQNEAQ. The CDR3 is CASSLVGRGGTGELFF. The CDR3, as DNA: TGTGCCAGCAGCTTAGTAGGCAGGGGCGGCACCGGGGAGCTGTTTTTT.

The rearrangement joins TRBV10-2 to TRBJ2-1, with 9 nucleotides matching TRBD2. Germline V gene sequence: CDR1 WSHSY, CDR2 SAAADI. CDR3 length equals 13 residues. With V trimmed by 7 bases and J by 9 bases, 7 bases remained unmatched. Here the CDR3 reads CASILAGRSEQFF. The CDR3 nucleotides read TGCGCCAGCATCCTAGCGGGGCGGTCTGAGCAGTTCTTC.

The genes are TRBV7-8 and TRBJ1-3; weak D call: TRBD1 (5 bases). Between the trimmed V and J ends, which lost 5 bases and 5 bases, there was a span of 16 bases. The CDR3 covers 15 residues. Germline CDR1 and CDR2: SGHVS and FQNEAQ. The CDR3 protein is CASSRGQHMRNTIYF. The CDR3 DNA sequence: TGTGCCAGCAGCCGAGGACAACATATGAGAAACACCATATATTTT. The full variable domain, in which reference TRBV7-8 and TRBJ1-3 provide the parts outside the CDR3, is GAGVSQSPRYKVAKRGQDVALRCDPISGHVSLFWYQQALGQGPEFLTYFQNEAQLDKSGLPSDRFFAERPEGSVSTLKIQRTQQEDSAVYLCASSRGQHMRNTIYFGEGSWLTVV.

The V call is TRBV3-1 (or the pseudogene TRBV3-2), the J call TRBJ1-1; no firm D call. CDR3 length equals 12 residues. CDR1 is LGHDT and CDR2 is YNNKEL in the germline V gene (reference sequence). V lost 5 bases and J lost 6, with 10 bases in between. The CDR3 reads CASSSGRSEAFF. DNA for the CDR3: TGTGCCAGCAGCTCGGGTAGGTCTGAAGCTTTCTTT.

This chain uses TRBV7-2 with TRBJ2-5, with TRBD2 identical over 13 bases. CDR1 is SGHTA, CDR2 FQGNSA, per germline. V shed 5 bases, J shed 7 bases, and the junction held 10 bases outside the gene matches. The CDR3 is 16 amino acids. CDR3 coding DNA: TGTGCCAGCAGCCGCCGGACTAGCGGGAGTGGGGTGACCCAGTACTTC. It yields the protein CASSRRTSGSGVTQYF.

The chain combines TRBV18 with TRBJ1-5; 8 bases align to TRBD1. Per germline, CDR1 KGHSH and CDR2 LQKENI. This CDR3 comprises 16 residues. J gave up 3 bases and V 3 bases, and 7 bases lay outside the gene matches. CDR3 nucleotides: TGTGCCAGCTCACCGCAGGGGGCGAACGACAATCAGCCCCAGCATTTT. It translates to CASSPQGANDNQPQHF.

V gene TRBV9 combines with J gene TRBJ2-3, with D hard to call. Trimming cost V 5 bases and J 6 bases, with 4 bases left between them. Germline lookup yields CDR1 SGDLS and CDR2 YYNGEE. The CDR3 extends over 10 amino acids. As DNA, the CDR3 is TGTGCCAGCAGGCCGGATACGCAGTATTTT. Translation: CASRPDTQYF.

The rearrangement links TRBV7-9 to TRBJ2-7, with D maybe TRBD1 (6 bases). The CDR3 totals 14 residues. The germline V gene has CDR1 SEHNR and CDR2 FQNEAQ (reference sequence). Between the trimmed V and J ends, which lost 4 bases and 0 bases, there was a span of 10 bases. CDR3 residues: CASSSRDNSYEQYF. The CDR3, as DNA: TGTGCCAGCAGCTCCCGGGACAACTCCTACGAGCAGTACTTC.